This T cell receptor (beta chain) derives from a study of blood T cell repertoires in COVID-19. Categorization into cohorts depended on clinical history that participants reported. Authors' data handling: Reference gene primer amplification yielded estimated nucleated cell counts. Profiling relied on immunoSEQ multiplex PCR, and the TCRdb table lists in-frame clones only, not all of them. That table gives V, J and clone size, and the DNA gave D and trimming. The sample shows about 280,000 clones, 90% of them seen only once. In germline, CDR1 is SGHNT, CDR2 YYREEE (reference sequence). This CDR3 region has 16 residues. V lost 4 bases and J lost 0; bases outside the gene matches: 8.

The rearrangement joins TRBV5-4 to TRBJ2-7, with TRBD1 matching 9 bases. The sequencing input was PBMCs or T cells enriched from blood (not recorded which). This receptor was taken from a woman aged 18-29 years with acute COVID-19. The CDR3 region is CASSLQGAGLSYEQYF. CDR3 nucleotide sequence: TGTGCCAGCAGCCTACAGGGGGCCGGCCTCTCCTACGAGCAGTACTTC.